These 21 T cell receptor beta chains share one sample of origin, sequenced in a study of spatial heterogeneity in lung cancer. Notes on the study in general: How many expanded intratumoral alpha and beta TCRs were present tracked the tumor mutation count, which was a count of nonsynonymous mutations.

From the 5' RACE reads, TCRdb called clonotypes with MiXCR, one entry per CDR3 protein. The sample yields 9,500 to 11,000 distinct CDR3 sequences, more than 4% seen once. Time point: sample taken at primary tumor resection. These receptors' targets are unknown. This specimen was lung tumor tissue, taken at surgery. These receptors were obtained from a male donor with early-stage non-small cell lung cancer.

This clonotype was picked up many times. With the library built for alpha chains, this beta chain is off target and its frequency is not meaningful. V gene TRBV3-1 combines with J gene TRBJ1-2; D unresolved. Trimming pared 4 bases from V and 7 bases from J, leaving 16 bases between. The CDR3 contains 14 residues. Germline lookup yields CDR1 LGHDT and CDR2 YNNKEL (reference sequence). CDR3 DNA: TGTGCCAGCAGCCCGGGGAACCGGCCGGCTGGCTACACCTTC. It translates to CASSPGNRPAGYTF. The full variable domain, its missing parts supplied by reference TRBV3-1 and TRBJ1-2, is DTAVSQTPKYLVTQMGNDKSIKCEQNLGHDTMYWYKQDSKKFLKIMFSYNNKELIINETVPNRFSPKSPDKAHLNLHINSLELGDSAVYFCASSPGNRPAGYTFGSGTRLTVV.

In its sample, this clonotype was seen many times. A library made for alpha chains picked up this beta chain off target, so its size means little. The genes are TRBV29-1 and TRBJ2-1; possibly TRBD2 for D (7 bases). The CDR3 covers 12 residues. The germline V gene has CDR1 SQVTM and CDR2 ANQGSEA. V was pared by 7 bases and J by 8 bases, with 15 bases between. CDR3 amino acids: CSAGLGGDEQFF. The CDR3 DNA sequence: TGCAGCGCCGGACTAGGGGGAGATGAGCAGTTCTTC.

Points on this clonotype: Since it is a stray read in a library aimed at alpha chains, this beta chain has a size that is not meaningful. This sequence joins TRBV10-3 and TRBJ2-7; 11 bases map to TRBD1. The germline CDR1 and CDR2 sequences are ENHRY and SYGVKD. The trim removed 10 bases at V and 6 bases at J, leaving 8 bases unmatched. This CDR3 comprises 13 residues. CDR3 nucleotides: TGTGCCACCTGGGACAGGGGGAGGCGCGAGCAGTACTTC. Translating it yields CATWDRGRREQYF.

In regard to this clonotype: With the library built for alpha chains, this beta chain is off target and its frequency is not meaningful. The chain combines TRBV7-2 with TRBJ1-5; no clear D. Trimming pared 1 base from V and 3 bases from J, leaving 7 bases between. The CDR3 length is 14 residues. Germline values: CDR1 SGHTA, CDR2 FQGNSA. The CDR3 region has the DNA TGTGCCAGCAGCTTAGGGTCTCCCAATCAGCCCCAGCATTTT. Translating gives CASSLGSPNQPQHF.

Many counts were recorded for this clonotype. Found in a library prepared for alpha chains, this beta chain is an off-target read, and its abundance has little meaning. CDR3 in DNA: TGTGCCAGTGTTGGACAGCTCACCTACGAGCAGTACTTC. Protein: CASVGQLTYEQYF. This chain joins TRBV28 and TRBJ2-7; possible D gene TRBD1, 6 bases. Trimming shortened V by 9 bases and J by 2 bases, and 14 bases separated the two germline ends. The germline CDR1 and CDR2 sequences are MDHEN and SYDVKM. CDR3 length: 13 amino acids.

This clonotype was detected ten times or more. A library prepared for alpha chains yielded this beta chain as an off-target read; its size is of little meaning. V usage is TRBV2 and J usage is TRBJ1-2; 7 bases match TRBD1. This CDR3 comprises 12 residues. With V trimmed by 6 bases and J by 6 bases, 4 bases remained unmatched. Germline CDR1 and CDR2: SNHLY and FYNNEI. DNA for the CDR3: TGTGCCAGCAGATCAGGACAGGATGGCTACACCTTC. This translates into CASRSGQDGYTF.

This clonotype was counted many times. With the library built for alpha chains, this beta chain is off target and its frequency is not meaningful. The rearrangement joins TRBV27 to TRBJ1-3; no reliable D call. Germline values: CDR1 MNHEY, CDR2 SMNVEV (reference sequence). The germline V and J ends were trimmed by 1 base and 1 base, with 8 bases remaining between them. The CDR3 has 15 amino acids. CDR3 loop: CASSLYRGSGNTIYF. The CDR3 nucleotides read TGTGCCAGCAGTTTATATCGGGGATCTGGAAACACCATATATTTT.

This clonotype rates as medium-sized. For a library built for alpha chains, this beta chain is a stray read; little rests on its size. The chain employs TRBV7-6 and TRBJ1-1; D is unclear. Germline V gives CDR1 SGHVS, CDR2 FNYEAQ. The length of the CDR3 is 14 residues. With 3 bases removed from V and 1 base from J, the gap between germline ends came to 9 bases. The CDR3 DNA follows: TGTGCCAGCAGCTTTTTCGCTGGGAACACTGAAGCTTTCTTT. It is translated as CASSFFAGNTEAFF.

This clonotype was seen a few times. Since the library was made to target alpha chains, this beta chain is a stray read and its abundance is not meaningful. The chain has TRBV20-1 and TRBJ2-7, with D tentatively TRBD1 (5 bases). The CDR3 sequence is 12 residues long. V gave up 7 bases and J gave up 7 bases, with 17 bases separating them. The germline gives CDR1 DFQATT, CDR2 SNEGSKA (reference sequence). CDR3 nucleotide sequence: TGCAGTGTAAAGAGTACAGGAAGGGAGCAGTACTTC. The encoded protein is CSVKSTGREQYF.

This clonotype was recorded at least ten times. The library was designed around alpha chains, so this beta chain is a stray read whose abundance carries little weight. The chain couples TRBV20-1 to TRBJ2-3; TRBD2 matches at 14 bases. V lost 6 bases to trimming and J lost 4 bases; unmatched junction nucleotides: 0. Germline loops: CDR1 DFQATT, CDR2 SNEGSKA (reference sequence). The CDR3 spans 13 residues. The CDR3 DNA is TGCAGTGCGGGACTAGCGGGAGCAGATACGCAGTATTTT. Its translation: CSAGLAGADTQYF.

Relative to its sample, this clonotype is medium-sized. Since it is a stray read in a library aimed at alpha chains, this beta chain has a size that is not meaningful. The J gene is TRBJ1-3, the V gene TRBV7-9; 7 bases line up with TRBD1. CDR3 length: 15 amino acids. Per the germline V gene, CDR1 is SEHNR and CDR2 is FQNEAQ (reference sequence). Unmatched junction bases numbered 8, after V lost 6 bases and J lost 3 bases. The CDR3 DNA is TGTGCCAGCAGTCCATCTAACAGGGGTGGAAACACCATATATTTT. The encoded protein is CASSPSNRGGNTIYF. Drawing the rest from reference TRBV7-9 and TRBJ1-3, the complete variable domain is DTGVSQNPRHKITKRGQNVTFRCDPISEHNRLYWYRQTLGQGPEFLTYFQNEAQLEKSRLLSDRFSAERPKGSFSTLEIQRTEQGDSAMYLCASSPSNRGGNTIYFGEGSWLTVV.

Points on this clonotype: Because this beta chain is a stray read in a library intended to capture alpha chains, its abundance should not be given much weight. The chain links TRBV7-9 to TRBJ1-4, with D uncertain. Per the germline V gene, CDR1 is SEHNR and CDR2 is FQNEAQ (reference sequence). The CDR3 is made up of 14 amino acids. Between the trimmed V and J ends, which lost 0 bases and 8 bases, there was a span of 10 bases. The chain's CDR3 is CASSLASSREKLFF. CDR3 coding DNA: TGTGCCAGCAGCTTAGCTTCCAGTAGGGAAAAACTGTTTTTT.

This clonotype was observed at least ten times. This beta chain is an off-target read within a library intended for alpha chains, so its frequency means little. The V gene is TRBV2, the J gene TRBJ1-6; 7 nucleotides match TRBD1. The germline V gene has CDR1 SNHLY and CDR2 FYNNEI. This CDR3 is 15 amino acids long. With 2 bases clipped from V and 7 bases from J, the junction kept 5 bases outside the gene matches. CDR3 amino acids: CASSESGGWNSPLHF. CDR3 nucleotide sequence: TGTGCCAGCAGTGAATCAGGGGGGTGGAATTCACCCCTCCACTTT.

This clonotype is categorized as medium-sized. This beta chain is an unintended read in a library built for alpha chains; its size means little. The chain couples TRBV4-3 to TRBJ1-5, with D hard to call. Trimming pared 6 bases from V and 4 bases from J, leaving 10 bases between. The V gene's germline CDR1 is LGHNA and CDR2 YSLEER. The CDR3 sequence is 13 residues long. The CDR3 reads CASSERENQPQHF. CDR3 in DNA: TGCGCCAGCAGTGAGCGGGAGAATCAGCCCCAGCATTTT.

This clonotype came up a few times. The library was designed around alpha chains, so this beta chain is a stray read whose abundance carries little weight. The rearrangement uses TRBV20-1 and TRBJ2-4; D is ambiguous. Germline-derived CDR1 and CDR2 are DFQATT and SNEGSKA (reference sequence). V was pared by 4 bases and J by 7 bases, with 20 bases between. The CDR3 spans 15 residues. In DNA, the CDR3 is TGCAGTGCTAATGCCCCGCGACTTCCCGATAACATTCAGTACTTC. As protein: CSANAPRLPDNIQYF.

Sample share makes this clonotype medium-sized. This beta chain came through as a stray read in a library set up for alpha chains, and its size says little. The CDR3: CASSLHGSGGYGYTF. CDR3 coding DNA: TGTGCCAGCAGCTTACATGGTAGTGGGGGCTATGGCTACACCTTC. The chain recombines TRBV7-9 with TRBJ1-2; maybe TRBD1 (5 bases). The CDR3 consists of 15 residues. The V and J ends lost 2 bases and 4 bases respectively, with 14 bases between them. CDR1 SEHNR and CDR2 FQNEAQ come from the germline V gene (reference sequence).

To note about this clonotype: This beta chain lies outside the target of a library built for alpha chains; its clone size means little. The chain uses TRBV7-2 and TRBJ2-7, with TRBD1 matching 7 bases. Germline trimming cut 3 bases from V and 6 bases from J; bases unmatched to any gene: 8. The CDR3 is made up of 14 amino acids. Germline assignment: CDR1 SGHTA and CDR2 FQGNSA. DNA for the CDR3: TGTGCCAGCAGCTTCACCTGGGACAGCGCCGAGCAGTACTTC. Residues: CASSFTWDSAEQYF. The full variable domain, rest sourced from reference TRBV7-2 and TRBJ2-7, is GAGVSQSPSNKVTEKGKDVELRCDPISGHTALYWYRQSLGQGLEFLIYFQGNSAPDKSGLPSDRFSAERTGGSVSTLTIQRTQQEDSAVYLCASSFTWDSAEQYFGPGTRLTVT.

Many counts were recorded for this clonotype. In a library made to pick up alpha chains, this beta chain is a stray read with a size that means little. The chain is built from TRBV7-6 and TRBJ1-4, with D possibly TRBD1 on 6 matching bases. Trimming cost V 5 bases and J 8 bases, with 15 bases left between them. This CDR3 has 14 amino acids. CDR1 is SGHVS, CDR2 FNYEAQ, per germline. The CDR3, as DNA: TGTGCCAGCAGCCGAGGGGGGCATCAAGAAAAACTGTTTTTT. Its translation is CASSRGGHQEKLFF.

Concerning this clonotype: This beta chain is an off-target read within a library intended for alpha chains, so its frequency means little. The CDR3 DNA follows: TGTGCTAGTGGGGACCACCGGACAGGGGGCACTGAAGCTTTCTTT. It is translated as CASGDHRTGGTEAFF. The chain uses TRBV12-5 and TRBJ1-1, with 10 nucleotides matching TRBD1. J was trimmed by 4 bases and V by 6 bases; bases with no gene match: 8. Germline V gives CDR1 LGHNT, CDR2 FRNRAP. The CDR3 covers 15 residues.

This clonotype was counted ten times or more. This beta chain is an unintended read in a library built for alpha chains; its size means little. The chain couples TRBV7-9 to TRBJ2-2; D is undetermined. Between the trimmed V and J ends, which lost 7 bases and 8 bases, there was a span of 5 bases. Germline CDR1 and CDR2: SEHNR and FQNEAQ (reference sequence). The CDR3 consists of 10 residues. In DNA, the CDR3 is TGTGCCAGCACCCTGGGGGAGCTGTTTTTT. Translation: CASTLGELFF.

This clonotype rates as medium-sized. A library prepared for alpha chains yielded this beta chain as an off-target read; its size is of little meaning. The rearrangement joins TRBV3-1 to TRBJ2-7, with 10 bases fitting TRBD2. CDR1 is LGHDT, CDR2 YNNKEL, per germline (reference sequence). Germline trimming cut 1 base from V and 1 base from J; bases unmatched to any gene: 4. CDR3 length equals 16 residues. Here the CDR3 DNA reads TGTGCCAGCAGCCAAGCCGGGACTAGCGCTTCCTACGAGCAGTACTTC. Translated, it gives CASSQAGTSASYEQYF.